This paragraph reports one T cell receptor beta chain. Its antigen is not known. These data are taken from a study of regulatory T cells in long-lasting Graves disease. Study-level findings and limits: The study found persistent patients shared more public clonotypes (approximately 2,700) than new patients (about 890). Less diverse TCR repertoires were seen in persistent Graves' patients than in newly diagnosed ones. With persistent disease, TRBV28, TRBJ1-2 and TRBJ2-5 were the favored segments.

Researchers made TCR beta libraries by using iRepertoire HTBI primers and running Arm-PCR on CDR3 regions. Via MiXCR, TCRdb re-called the multiplex PCR reads, giving one row per CDR3 protein. This sample carries under 350,000 distinct CDR3 sequences, 20% to 25% of them seen once, and the ten largest clones take just over 55%. The time point is: persistent/refractory GD, antithyroid drugs over 5 years with positive TRAb. TCR sequences were obtained from RNA taken from PBMCs. The germline gives CDR1 SGHNT, CDR2 YYREEE (reference sequence). V lost 3 bases and J lost 4, with 10 bases in between. The CDR3 is 13 residues long.

The TCR sequence derives from a female donor with Graves disease. The specimen comprised peripheral blood mononuclear cells (PBMCs), sampled when the disease was refractory, from a patient treated with antithyroid drugs. The chain is built from TRBV5-4 and TRBJ1-2; D unclear. The CDR3 spells CASSSAPFYGYTF. The CDR3 DNA reads as TGTGCCAGCAGCTCCGCACCCTTCTATGGCTACACCTTC. The entire variable domain, with the rest obtained from reference TRBV5-4 and TRBJ1-2, is as follows: ETGVTQSPTHLIKTRGQQVTLRCSSQSGHNTVSWYQQALGQGPQFIFQYYREEENGRGNFPPRFSGLQFPNYSSELNVNALELDDSALYLCASSSAPFYGYTFGSGTRLTVV.